This TCR beta chain derives from a study of blood T cell repertoires in COVID-19. Looking at the study overall: Sample material is recorded as cDNA or gDNA derived from T cells, B-cell-depleted T cells, or PBMCs.

Generated by immunoSEQ multiplex PCR, the TCRdb table keeps only in-frame clones and is missing some. The sample consists of roughly 270,000 clones, roughly 85% of them appearing once. This clone has just one count. CDR1 is MGHDK, CDR2 SYGVNS, per germline. Trimming took off 1 base at V and 5 bases at J, with 6 bases between the two ends. The CDR3 is 14 residues long. Material: PBMCs or T cells enriched from blood (not recorded which). This sequence originates from a woman aged 50 to 65 who had recovered from COVID-19. The chain joins TRBV25-1 to TRBJ1-6, with D unclear. In DNA form, the CDR3 reads TGTGCCAGCAGTGAATGGAGGAATAATTCACCCCTCCACTTT. It is translated as CASSEWRNNSPLHF. The full variable domain, rest sourced from reference TRBV25-1 and TRBJ1-6, is EADIYQTPRYLVIGTGKKITLECSQTMGHDKMYWYQQDPGMELHLIHYSYGVNSTEKGDLSSESTVSRIRTEHFPLTLESARPSHTSQYLCASSEWRNNSPLHFGNGTRLTVT.